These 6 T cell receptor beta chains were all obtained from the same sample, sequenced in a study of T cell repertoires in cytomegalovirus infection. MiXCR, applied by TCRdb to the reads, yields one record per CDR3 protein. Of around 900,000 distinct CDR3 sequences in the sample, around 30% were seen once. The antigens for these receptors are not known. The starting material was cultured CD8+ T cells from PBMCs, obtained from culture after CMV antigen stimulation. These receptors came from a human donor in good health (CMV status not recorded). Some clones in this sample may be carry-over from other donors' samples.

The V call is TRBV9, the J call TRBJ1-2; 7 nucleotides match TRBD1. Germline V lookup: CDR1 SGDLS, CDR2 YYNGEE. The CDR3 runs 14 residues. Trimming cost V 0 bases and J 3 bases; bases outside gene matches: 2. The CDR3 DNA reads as TGTGCCAGCAGCGTAGAGGGGACAGACTATGGCTACACCTTC. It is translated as CASSVEGTDYGYTF. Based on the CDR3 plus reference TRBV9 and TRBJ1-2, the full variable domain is DSGVTQTPKHLITATGQRVTLRCSPRSGDLSVYWYQQSLDQGLQFLIQYYNGEERAKGNILERFSAQQFPDLHSELNLSSLELGDSALYFCASSVEGTDYGYTFGSGTRLTVV.

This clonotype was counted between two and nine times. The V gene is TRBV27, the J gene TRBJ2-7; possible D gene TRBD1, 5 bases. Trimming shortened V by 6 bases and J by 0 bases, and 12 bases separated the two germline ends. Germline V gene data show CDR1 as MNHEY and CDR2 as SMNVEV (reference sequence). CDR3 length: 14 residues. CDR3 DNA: TGTGCCAGCAGCACTGGGGCTAACTCCTACGAGCAGTACGTC. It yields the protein CASSTGANSYEQYV.

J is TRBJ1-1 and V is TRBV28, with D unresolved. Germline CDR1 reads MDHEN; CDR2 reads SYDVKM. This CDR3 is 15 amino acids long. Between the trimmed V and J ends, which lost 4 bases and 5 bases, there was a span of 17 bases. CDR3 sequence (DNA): TGTGCCAGCAGTTCCTTGGACTCCCGCCGTACTGAAGCTTTCTTT. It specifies CASSSLDSRRTEAFF.

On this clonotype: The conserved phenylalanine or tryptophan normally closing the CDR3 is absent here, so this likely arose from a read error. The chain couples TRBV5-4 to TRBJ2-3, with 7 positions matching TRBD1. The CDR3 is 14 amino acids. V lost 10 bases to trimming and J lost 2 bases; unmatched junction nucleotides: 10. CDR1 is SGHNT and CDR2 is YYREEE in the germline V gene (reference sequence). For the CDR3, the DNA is TGTGCCGGCTCTACCACAGGGGTCACAGATACGCAGTATCTT. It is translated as CAGSTTGVTDTQYL.

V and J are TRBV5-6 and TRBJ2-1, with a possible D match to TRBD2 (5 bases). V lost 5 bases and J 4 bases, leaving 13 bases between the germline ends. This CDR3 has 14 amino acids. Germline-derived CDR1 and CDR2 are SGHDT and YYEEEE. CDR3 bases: TGTGCCAGCAGTAAAGGGAGTTTGTACAATGAGCAGTTCTTC. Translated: CASSKGSLYNEQFF.

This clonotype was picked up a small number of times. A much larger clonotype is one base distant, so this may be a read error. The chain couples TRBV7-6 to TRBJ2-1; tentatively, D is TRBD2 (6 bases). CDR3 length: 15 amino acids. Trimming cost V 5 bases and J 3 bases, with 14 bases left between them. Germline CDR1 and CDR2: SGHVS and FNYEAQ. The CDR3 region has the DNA TGTGCCAGCAGCCCTGGAGGGGTCGGCTACAATGAGCAGTTCTTC. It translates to CASSPGGVGYNEQFF.